These 25 T cell receptor beta chains originate from one sample sequenced in a study of CD8+CD57+ T cells in acquired aplastic anemia. Profiling that covered TCR beta VDJ and CDR3 relied on genomic DNA as its template. Using its own MiXCR run on the reads, TCRdb lists one record per CDR3 protein. The data hold roughly 180,000 distinct CDR3 sequences, with 40% to 55% observed a single time. Sequencing used sorted CD4+, CD8+, or CD8+CD57+ T cells (not recorded which) from PBMCs. The receptors stem from a human donor in good health.

This clonotype was seen repeatedly, ten times or more. The chain combines TRBV7-8 with TRBJ2-5; unclear D gene. Trimming took off 4 bases at V and 3 bases at J, with 15 bases between the two ends. This CDR3 comprises 15 residues. Germline values: CDR1 SGHVS, CDR2 FQNEAQ. CDR3: CASSSSRGYEETQYF. The CDR3 DNA sequence: TGTGCCAGCAGCTCCTCCCGAGGATACGAAGAGACCCAGTACTTC.

The chain joins TRBV2 to TRBJ2-5; TRBD2 might be the D (5 bases). The CDR3 runs 13 residues. Germline V CDR1 and CDR2: SNHLY, FYNNEI. V lost 10 bases and J 2 bases, leaving 14 bases between the germline ends. The CDR3, as DNA: TGTGCCACCAACTCAGAGGGACAAGAGACCCAGTACTTC. It yields the protein CATNSEGQETQYF.

This clonotype has a handful of counts. The chain joins TRBV7-6 to TRBJ2-7; tentatively, D is TRBD1 or TRBD2 (6 bases each). Germline CDR1 reads SGHVS; CDR2 reads FNYEAQ. Trimming removed 4 bases at V and 3 bases at J, with 13 bases between. The CDR3 covers 14 residues. CDR3 bases: TGTGCCAGCAGCTCCTCGGGGGCGAACTACGAGCAGTACTTC. It codes for CASSSSGANYEQYF.

There are many counts of this clonotype. This chain joins TRBV12-3 or TRBV12-4 and TRBJ1-2; D gene ambiguous. V lost 6 bases to trimming and J lost 8 bases, with 16 bases between them. The CDR3 totals 13 residues. CDR3 region: CASSPNLDRGYTF. DNA for the CDR3: TGTGCCAGCAGCCCGAACCTCGATCGCGGCTACACCTTC.

In this sample, this clonotype turned up a few times. CDR3 coding DNA: TGTGCCAGCTCACCACAGGGTTCAGGACTAGCGGGCGGCGAGCAGTACTTC. It encodes CASSPQGSGLAGGEQYF. The rearrangement joins TRBV18 to TRBJ2-7; 11 nucleotides align to TRBD2. Trimming at V came to 1 base and at J to 6 bases, leaving 11 bases not matched to a gene. Germline V CDR1 and CDR2: KGHSH, LQKENI. This CDR3 has 17 amino acids.

This clonotype was recorded at least ten times. The chain combines TRBV11-2 with TRBJ2-7; 9 bases are a match to TRBD2. This CDR3 contains 15 residues. The ends lost 5 bases at V and 8 bases at J; junction bases unmatched: 13. CDR1 is SGHAT and CDR2 is FQNNGV in the germline V gene. This chain's CDR3 is CASSPLKREVTKQYF. The CDR3 DNA reads TGTGCCAGCAGCCCCCTCAAGCGGGAGGTAACTAAGCAGTACTTC.

By share, this clonotype ranks as medium-sized. The chain carries TRBV24-1 and TRBJ2-6; D call uncertain. There are 14 residues in the CDR3. CDR1 and CDR2 (germline): KGHDR, SFDVKD. V was trimmed by 5 bases and J by 0 bases, leaving 4 bases between them. The CDR3, as DNA: TGTGCCACCAGTGGGGCCTCTGGGGCCAACGTCCTGACTTTC. This sequence encodes CATSGASGANVLTF.

This clonotype was seen ten or more times. J is TRBJ2-1 and V is TRBV7-3; D is unresolved. This CDR3 is built from 12 residues. Germline CDR1 reads SGHTA; CDR2 reads FQGTGA. The V end was cut by 5 bases, the J end by 7 bases, with 9 bases between. As DNA, the CDR3 is TGTGCCAGCAGCGCGCGTTGGAATGAGCAGTTCTTC. Amino acids: CASSARWNEQFF.

The chain has TRBV20-1 and TRBJ1-1, with 8 bases matching TRBD1. V lost 6 bases and J lost 3; bases outside the gene matches: 3. The CDR3 covers 12 residues. CDR1 and CDR2 (germline): DFQATT, SNEGSKA (reference sequence). The CDR3 DNA reads as TGCAGTGCACAACAGGGGGACACTGAAGCTTTCTTT. Protein product: CSAQQGDTEAFF.

In its sample, this clonotype was seen a few times. The chain carries TRBV10-3 and TRBJ1-1; D uncertain. V lost 8 bases to trimming and J lost 4 bases, with 11 bases between them. The CDR3 is 12 residues long. The germline V gene has CDR1 ENHRY and CDR2 SYGVKD. The CDR3 protein is CAIEDSSTEAFF. The CDR3 bases are TGTGCCATCGAGGACTCGAGCACTGAAGCTTTCTTT.

This clonotype has ten or more counts. The chain uses TRBV20-1 and TRBJ1-2; D call uncertain. CDR3 length: 11 amino acids. CDR1 and CDR2 from the germline V gene are DFQATT and SNEGSKA (reference sequence). V lost 5 bases and J 4 bases, leaving 8 bases between the germline ends. CDR3 in DNA: TGCAGTGCTGGGGAAACCTATGGCTACACCTTC. Translation gives CSAGETYGYTF.

This clonotype was picked up many times. The chain employs TRBV19 and TRBJ1-1, with D uncertain. This CDR3 region has 14 residues. V shed 3 bases and J shed 5 bases, with 13 bases lying between them. Germline assignment: CDR1 LNHDA and CDR2 SQIVND (reference sequence). CDR3 region: CASSIPRVLTEAFF. The CDR3 nucleotides read TGTGCCAGTAGTATCCCGCGGGTATTGACTGAAGCTTTCTTT. Looking up the rest from reference TRBV19 and TRBJ1-1 gives the full variable domain: DGGITQSPKYLFRKEGQNVTLSCEQNLNHDAMYWYRQDPGQGLRLIYYSQIVNDFQKGDIAEGYSVSREKKESFPLTVTSAQKNPTAFYLCASSIPRVLTEAFFGQGTRLTVV.

This sequence joins TRBV7-8 and TRBJ2-7, with D unclear. CDR3 size: 14 residues. V was clipped by 4 bases and J by 5 bases, with 15 bases between them. CDR1 is SGHVS and CDR2 is FQNEAQ in the germline V gene. The CDR3 nucleotides are TGTGCCAGCAGCTCCCTCCAGGACCCTGACGAGCAGTACTTC. This gives the protein CASSSLQDPDEQYF. Combining the CDR3 with reference TRBV7-8 and TRBJ2-7 gives the whole variable domain GAGVSQSPRYKVAKRGQDVALRCDPISGHVSLFWYQQALGQGPEFLTYFQNEAQLDKSGLPSDRFFAERPEGSVSTLKIQRTQQEDSAVYLCASSSLQDPDEQYFGPGTRLTVT.

At least ten counts were recorded for this clonotype. The chain uses TRBV20-1 and TRBJ1-1, with 7 bases aligning to TRBD1. The CDR3 runs to 13 residues. V lost 0 bases and J lost 3; bases outside the gene matches: 1. Germline-derived CDR1 and CDR2 are DFQATT and SNEGSKA (reference sequence). The CDR3 reads CSARDQGDTEAFF. DNA for the CDR3: TGCAGTGCTAGAGATCAGGGGGACACTGAAGCTTTCTTT.

V and J are TRBV19 and TRBJ1-2; TRBD1 might be the D (6 bases). The germline gives CDR1 LNHDA, CDR2 SQIVND (reference sequence). V lost 5 bases and J lost 4, with 20 bases in between. The CDR3 extends over 16 amino acids. CDR3: CASSPTPPGGSYGYTF. CDR3 DNA sequence: TGTGCCAGTAGTCCGACCCCACCGGGGGGCAGCTATGGCTACACCTTC.

In its sample, this clonotype was seen once. It may be a read error: a sequence one base away is much more abundant. The genes are TRBV11-2 and TRBJ2-7; D is perhaps TRBD1 (7 bases). V was clipped by 1 base and J by 8 bases, with 18 bases between them. This CDR3 region has 15 residues. Germline V gives CDR1 SGHAT, CDR2 FQNNGV. DNA for the CDR3: TGTGCCAGCAGCTTAGCGTCAGGGGGGCCTACGAAGCAGTACTTC. Its translation: CASSLASGGPTKQYF.

This clonotype was observed many times. V gene TRBV7-9 combines with J gene TRBJ2-1; D gene ambiguous. V gave up 4 bases and J gave up 1 base, with 11 bases separating them. Germline CDR1 is SEHNR and CDR2 is FQNEAQ (reference sequence). The CDR3 spans 15 residues. The CDR3 reads CASSSDRGSYNEQFF. The DNA of the CDR3 is TGTGCCAGCAGCTCTGATCGAGGTTCCTACAATGAGCAGTTCTTC.

On this clonotype: A read error may explain this, as a much larger clone is one base away. This chain connects TRBV12-3 or TRBV12-4 to TRBJ1-1, with unresolved D. V was trimmed by 9 bases and J by 3 bases, leaving 14 bases between them. CDR3 length: 13 residues. DNA for the CDR3: TGTGCCAGTGTCAAACTTCAGTACACTGAAGCTTTCTTT. Protein sequence: CASVKLQYTEAFF.

CDR3 DNA sequence: TGTGCCAGCAGCGGTACTAGCAGGGCCACAGATACGCAGTATTTT. Translating it yields CASSGTSRATDTQYF. The chain is built from TRBV9 and TRBJ2-3; the D gene is possibly TRBD2 (6 bases). CDR3 length: 15 amino acids. The germline CDR1 and CDR2 sequences are SGDLS and YYNGEE. V lost 3 bases to trimming and J lost 2 bases, with 13 bases between them.

This rearrangement joins TRBV7-3 to TRBJ2-2, with D possibly being TRBD1 (7 bases). CDR1 and CDR2 from the germline V gene are SGHTA and FQGTGA. V was shortened by 2 bases and J by 8 bases, with 12 bases between the two germline ends. The CDR3 runs to 14 residues. The CDR3 region has the DNA TGTGCCAGCAGCTTACGGAGGGGGCAAGGGGAGCTGTTTTTT. The encoded protein is CASSLRRGQGELFF.

Regarding this clonotype: Because it lacks the conserved phenylalanine or tryptophan at the end, this CDR3 is likely a read error. The chain uses TRBV11-2 and TRBJ2-7; 10 nucleotides line up with TRBD2. The CDR3 contains 16 residues. Germline V lookup: CDR1 SGHAT, CDR2 FQNNGV. This CDR3 reads CASSLTGTSESCEQYS. The CDR3 DNA is TGTGCCAGCAGCTTGACCGGGACTAGCGAATCCTGCGAGCAGTACTCC.

This clonotype was found a few times. The V call is TRBV7-8, the J call TRBJ1-1, with 8 bases that match TRBD1. The CDR3 spans 13 residues. CDR1 is SGHVS and CDR2 is FQNEAQ in the germline V gene. Unmatched junction bases numbered 4, after V lost 5 bases and J lost 5 bases. The chain's CDR3 is CASSQDRATEAFF. The CDR3 DNA reads as TGTGCCAGCAGCCAGGACAGGGCTACTGAAGCTTTCTTT.

A word on this clonotype: At one end, the junction sequence differs from germline, possibly due to a read error. The genes are TRBV5-1 and TRBJ2-1; 15 positions match TRBD2. Per germline, CDR1 SGHRS and CDR2 YFSETQ. This CDR3 has 19 amino acids. CDR3: CVSSFTGTSGRISYNEQFF. In nucleotides, the CDR3 is TGCGTCAGCAGCTTTACCGGGACTAGCGGGAGGATCTCCTACAATGAGCAGTTCTTC.

In this sample, this clonotype turned up many times. The chain carries TRBV20-1 and TRBJ1-2; 9 bases are shared with TRBD1. CDR3 length: 15 residues. Looked up from germline, CDR1 is DFQATT and CDR2 is SNEGSKA (reference sequence). The V segment lost 3 bases and the J segment 8 bases; nucleotides outside the gene matches: 13. CDR3: CSASSYRGRRGGYTF. The DNA of the CDR3 is TGCAGTGCTAGTTCATACAGGGGGCGCAGAGGGGGCTACACCTTC.

This clonotype was seen more than once but under ten times. The V gene is TRBV30, the J gene TRBJ2-3, with 7 bases matching TRBD2. Germline V gene data show CDR1 as GTSNPN and CDR2 as SVGIG (reference sequence). CDR3 length: 14 residues. The ends lost 4 bases at V and 2 bases at J; junction bases unmatched: 6. CDR3 bases: TGTGCCTGGACCCGGGACTACCTCACAGATACGCAGTATTTT. Encoded protein: CAWTRDYLTDTQYF.